The 17 T cell receptor beta chains below were found in one sample sequenced in a study of T cells in Graves' hyperthyroidism and ophthalmopathy. There were TCR beta CDR3 regions amplified from RNA transcripts. Carried out on the TCR CDR3, a first-round RT-PCR used the HTBI primer set. TCRdb itself ran the multiplex PCR reads through MiXCR, one entry per CDR3 protein. The repertoire holds about 320,000 distinct CDR3 sequences, with over 15% as singletons. Sequencing was done on a sample of blood. These receptors came from a man aged 25-45 years with Graves' hyperthyroidism.

As to this clonotype: The junction does not match germline at one end; this may be a read error. The gene calls are TRBV5-4 and TRBJ2-1; TRBD1 matches 12 bases. The CDR3 is made up of 14 amino acids. Germline lookup yields CDR1 SGHNT and CDR2 YYREEE (reference sequence). The CDR3: CASSRDRGPNDQFF. DNA for the CDR3: TGTGCCAGCAGCCGGGACAGGGGGCCCAATGATCAGTTCTTC.

The table lists this clonotype with many counts. This chain uses TRBV5-1 with TRBJ1-1; no clear D. There are 12 residues in the CDR3. V lost 5 bases, J lost 6 bases, and 11 bases lay in between. The germline gives CDR1 SGHRS, CDR2 YFSETQ. The CDR3 nucleotides are TGCGCCAGCAGGGCTCGGTACGCTGAAGCTTTCTTT. Translating gives CASRARYAEAFF.

This clonotype was observed a handful of times. The rearrangement links TRBV12-5 to TRBJ2-3, with D perhaps matching TRBD2 (5 bases). Germline-derived CDR1 and CDR2 are LGHNT and FRNRAP. The V end lost 7 bases, the J end lost 2 bases, and 13 bases lay between the germline ends. The CDR3 spans 14 residues. The CDR3 reads CASDHLRDTDTQYF. For the CDR3, the DNA is TGTGCTAGTGACCACCTCCGGGACACAGATACGCAGTATTTT.

This clonotype was observed many times. This chain connects TRBV6-1 to TRBJ2-5; D uncertain. Per the germline V gene, CDR1 is MNHNS and CDR2 is SASEGT. The CDR3 covers 13 residues. Trimming removed 5 bases at V and 4 bases at J, with 11 bases between. The CDR3 region is CASSLGPVETQYF. CDR3 nucleotide sequence: TGTGCCAGCAGTCTTGGACCTGTAGAGACCCAGTACTTC.

The chain has TRBV3-1 and TRBJ2-1; tentative D call: TRBD1 (5 bases). Trimming cost V 1 base and J 9 bases, with 10 bases left between them. This CDR3 has 13 amino acids. Germline values: CDR1 LGHDT, CDR2 YNNKEL (reference sequence). The CDR3 loop is CASSQVGRGEQFF. The CDR3 nucleotides are TGTGCCAGCAGCCAAGTGGGAAGGGGTGAGCAGTTCTTC.

The sample holds a few counts of this clonotype. The chain is built from TRBV24-1 and TRBJ2-3; maybe TRBD1 (6 bases). Trimming removed 2 bases at V and 6 bases at J, with 17 bases between. CDR3 size: 16 residues. CDR1 KGHDR and CDR2 SFDVKD come from the germline V gene. CDR3 sequence reads: CATSDYSAGELDTQYF. In nucleotides, the CDR3 is TGTGCCACCAGTGATTACTCCGCAGGGGAACTGGATACGCAGTATTTT.

This clonotype was seen a few times. The J gene is TRBJ2-1, the V gene TRBV20-1; 7 bases are shared with TRBD2. After removal of 4 bases from V and 6 bases from J, the junction contained 12 bases not matched to a gene. The CDR3 spans 15 residues. Looked up from germline, CDR1 is DFQATT and CDR2 is SNEGSKA (reference sequence). The CDR3 DNA reads as TGCAGTGCTACGGCGGGGGAGCTCTCTGGCAATGAGCAGTTCTTC. Its protein product is CSATAGELSGNEQFF.

The table lists this clonotype with many counts. The V gene is TRBV7-2, the J gene TRBJ2-1; 14 nucleotides agree with TRBD2. Germline CDR1 reads SGHTA; CDR2 reads FQGNSA. V gave up 5 bases and J gave up 6 bases; unmatched junction bases: 3. This CDR3 contains 15 residues. CDR3 region: CASSMGLAGVNEQFF. CDR3 nucleotide sequence: TGTGCCAGCAGCATGGGACTAGCGGGAGTCAATGAGCAGTTCTTC.

This chain uses TRBV5-1 with TRBJ1-2; D uncertain. The CDR3 runs 13 residues. Germline values: CDR1 SGHRS, CDR2 YFSETQ. Trimming removed 0 bases at V and 5 bases at J, with 8 bases between. CDR3: CASSLGAEYGYTF. CDR3 sequence (DNA): TGCGCCAGCAGCTTGGGGGCCGAATATGGCTACACCTTC. Looking up the rest from reference TRBV5-1 and TRBJ1-2 gives the full variable domain: KAGVTQTPRYLIKTRGQQVTLSCSPISGHRSVSWYQQTPGQGLQFLFEYFSETQRNKGNFPGRFSGRQFSNSRSEMNVSTLELGDSALYLCASSLGAEYGYTFGSGTRLTVV.

In its sample, this clonotype was seen many times. The CDR3 sequence: CASTREASYEQYF. The CDR3 coding sequence is TGTGCCAGCACGCGGGAGGCTTCCTACGAGCAGTACTTC. J is TRBJ2-7 and V is TRBV2; 8 nucleotides align to TRBD2. V shed 7 bases and J 1 base; nucleotides not matched to a gene: 3. The germline CDR1 and CDR2 sequences are SNHLY and FYNNEI. CDR3 length: 13 residues.

This clonotype was seen repeatedly, ten times or more. CDR3 nucleotides: TGTGCCAGCAGCTTTAGTAGCCGGAGCACCGGGGAGCTGTTTTTT. Translating gives CASSFSSRSTGELFF. The V gene is TRBV7-2, the J gene TRBJ2-2; no clear D gene. This CDR3 is 15 amino acids long. Germline assignment: CDR1 SGHTA and CDR2 FQGNSA. With 3 bases removed from V and 4 bases from J, the gap between germline ends came to 12 bases.

There are many counts of this clonotype. This chain uses TRBV18 with TRBJ2-7; 8 nucleotides match TRBD1. Germline values: CDR1 KGHSH, CDR2 LQKENI. This CDR3 region has 13 residues. The junction had 4 bases not matched to a gene; V was cut back by 2 bases and J by 7 bases. The CDR3 reads CASSPGTGGEQYF. As DNA, the CDR3 is TGTGCCAGCTCACCAGGGACAGGAGGGGAGCAGTACTTC.

This clonotype was found many times. This chain links TRBV5-1 with TRBJ2-1; 8 nucleotides match TRBD1. Germline loops: CDR1 SGHRS, CDR2 YFSETQ. This CDR3 contains 16 residues. V gave up 6 bases and J gave up 0 bases; unmatched junction bases: 8. The CDR3 sequence is CASTKTGTGSYNEQFF. The CDR3 DNA reads TGCGCCAGCACCAAAACCGGGACAGGCTCCTACAATGAGCAGTTCTTC.

This chain joins TRBV7-9 and TRBJ2-5; 8 positions agree with TRBD2. The CDR3 runs to 17 residues. From germline, CDR1 is SEHNR and CDR2 FQNEAQ (reference sequence). V was pared by 5 bases and J by 5 bases, with 16 bases of the junction left unmatched. The chain's CDR3 is CASSPRLGTSKAETQYF. In DNA form, the CDR3 reads TGTGCCAGCAGCCCCAGGCTAGGGACTAGTAAGGCCGAGACCCAGTACTTC.

As to this clonotype: Given a much more abundant clone one base away, this may be a read error. The chain uses TRBV30 and TRBJ2-3; 7 positions agree with TRBD2. The CDR3 totals 16 residues. Trimming took 4 bases from V and 6 from J; bases not matched to a gene: 16. The germline CDR1 and CDR2 sequences are GTSNPN and SVGIG (reference sequence). The CDR3 coding sequence is TGTGCCTGGAACCTGGGAATGGCGGGAGTCCGTGATACGCAGTATTTT. Protein sequence: CAWNLGMAGVRDTQYF.

The sample holds many counts of this clonotype. The chain recombines TRBV12-3 or TRBV12-4 with TRBJ2-1; D remains unclear. V gave up 6 bases and J gave up 9 bases, with 9 bases separating them. The length of the CDR3 is 11 residues. The CDR3 nucleotides are TGTGCCAGCAGCCCTTGGGGTGAGCAGTTCTTC. Translated, it gives CASSPWGEQFF.

This clonotype was recorded many times. The chain has TRBV28 and TRBJ2-7, with D perhaps TRBD1 or TRBD2 (6 bases each). The CDR3 has 14 residues. Trimming shortened V by 3 bases and J by 5 bases, and 14 bases separated the two germline ends. Germline CDR1 is MDHEN and CDR2 is SYDVKM. CDR3 DNA sequence: TGTGCCAGCAGTTTTCTGGAGGGGGACAACGAGCAGTACTTC. This gives the protein CASSFLEGDNEQYF.